The 9 T cell receptor beta chains listed next were all sequenced from one sample in a study of T-cell memory formation after mild COVID-19. Each CDR3 protein gets one entry after TCRdb re-called the 5' RACE reads with MiXCR. Of about 58,000 distinct CDR3 sequences listed, 25% to 35% are singletons. Input material: PBMCs or a T cell subset sorted from them (not recorded which). The receptors originated from a man between 18 and 29 years old who had mild COVID-19 (a few samples of this study predate the infection). Cell type and time point are not known.

In its sample, this clonotype was seen a few times. V usage is TRBV24-1 and J usage is TRBJ2-1, with TRBD2 as a possible D gene (5 bases). Germline CDR1 is KGHDR and CDR2 is SFDVKD. The CDR3 runs to 15 residues. V was cut by 6 bases and J by 2 bases, with 13 bases left in between. The CDR3 DNA reads TGTGCCACCAGTAGAAACAGCGGAACCTACAATGAGCAGTTCTTC. The encoded protein is CATSRNSGTYNEQFF.

The chain recombines TRBV30 with TRBJ2-2; TRBD1 agrees at 10 bases. Looked up from germline, CDR1 is GTSNPN and CDR2 is SVGIG (reference sequence). V gave up 5 bases and J gave up 4 bases; unmatched junction bases: 7. The CDR3 sequence is 15 residues long. CDR3 amino acids: CAWLRDRGSTGELFF. CDR3 DNA sequence: TGTGCCTGGCTCCGGGACAGGGGATCCACCGGGGAGCTGTTTTTT.

The table lists this clonotype with a few counts. This chain uses TRBV29-1 with TRBJ2-7; TRBD1 aligns across 9 bases. The CDR3 has 13 residues. Germline V lookup: CDR1 SQVTM, CDR2 ANQGSEA. V lost 4 bases and J lost 6; bases outside the gene matches: 7. Here the CDR3 reads CSVGRDRVGEQYF. The CDR3 nucleotides are TGCAGCGTTGGCCGGGACAGGGTGGGCGAGCAGTACTTC.

This clonotype showed up just a few times. V is TRBV12-5 and J is TRBJ2-5; D possibly corresponds to TRBD1 (6 bases). This CDR3 is 13 amino acids long. Germline CDR1 and CDR2: LGHNT and FRNRAP. V lost 2 bases to trimming and J lost 5 bases, with 9 bases between them. The CDR3 sequence is CASGLSGEETQYF. The CDR3 nucleotides are TGTGCTAGTGGTTTGTCAGGGGAGGAGACCCAGTACTTC.

The rearrangement links TRBV4-1 to TRBJ2-5, with D unclear. CDR1 is MGHRA, CDR2 YSYEKL, per germline. V gave up 4 bases and J gave up 5 bases, with 14 bases separating them. This CDR3 is built from 14 residues. CDR3 sequence reads: CASSPDDLGETQYF. CDR3 DNA sequence: TGCGCCAGCAGCCCCGATGATTTAGGGGAGACCCAGTACTTC.

This chain joins TRBV5-8 and TRBJ2-7; TRBD1 matches at 7 bases. The germline gives CDR1 SGHTS, CDR2 YDEGEE. The CDR3 has 15 amino acids. V was pared by 7 bases and J by 0 bases, with 10 bases of the junction left unmatched. For the CDR3, the DNA is TGTGCCAGCGGCCTTGAGGACAGGCCCTCCTACGAGCAGTACTTC. Encoded protein: CASGLEDRPSYEQYF.

There are a few counts of this clonotype. The gene calls are TRBV4-2 and TRBJ2-5, with 12 positions matching TRBD1. CDR1 and CDR2 from the germline V gene are LGHNA and YNFKEQ. V was pared by 1 base and J by 5 bases, with 11 bases of the junction left unmatched. This CDR3 region has 18 residues. The CDR3 here is CASSQVAGTGGPSETQYF. The DNA for the CDR3 is TGTGCCAGCAGCCAAGTCGCCGGGACAGGGGGCCCTTCGGAGACCCAGTACTTC.

The table lists this clonotype with a few counts. This rearrangement joins TRBV15 to TRBJ2-3, with 12 bases fitting TRBD2. Per the germline V gene, CDR1 is LNHNV and CDR2 is YYDKDF (reference sequence). The J segment lost 3 bases and the V segment lost 6 bases, leaving 7 bases of the junction unmatched. This CDR3 contains 16 residues. CDR3 sequence (DNA): TGTGCCACCAGAAAGACTAGCGGGGGTTGGACAGATACGCAGTATTTT. Protein sequence: CATRKTSGGWTDTQYF.

This sequence joins TRBV14 and TRBJ2-1; 15 positions agree with TRBD2. The CDR3 is 18 residues long. CDR1 and CDR2 (germline): SGHDN, FVKESK. The ends lost 4 bases at V and 8 bases at J; junction bases unmatched: 12. The CDR3 DNA reads as TGTGCCAGCAGCCCAGCAGGACTAGCGGGGGGGTACAGCCATGAGCAGTTCTTC. This translates into CASSPAGLAGGYSHEQFF.